This paragraph reports one TCR beta chain. No antigen is known for it. The sample is drawn from a study of T-cell reconstitution after alpha-beta-depleted transplantation in children. Study-level findings and limits: Surviving thymic progenitors and recipient T cells were the source of high TCRbeta diversity at day 60 in some patients. Roughly two months post-transplant, alpha-beta T cells reportedly originated from several hundred graft clones that had expanded. After one year, T-cell counts and TCRbeta diversity mostly came from new T cells.

The TCRbeta library was prepared with unique molecular identifiers. TCRdb used MiXCR to reprocess the PCR reads, holding one entry per CDR3 protein. The sample holds hundreds of thousands of distinct CDR3 sequences; over 10% are singletons and the top ten take about 0.79%. Trimming cost V 2 bases and J 6 bases; bases outside gene matches: 8. The CDR3 totals 16 residues. Sequencing was performed on PBMCs, taken before TCRalphabeta/CD19-depleted stem cell transplant. This chain links TRBV12-3 or TRBV12-4 with TRBJ2-2; 8 bases are shared with TRBD2. The clonotype was recovered from a girl aged 2 to 9 with congenital amegakaryocytic thrombocytopenia, due to receive a stem cell transplant. The CDR3, as DNA: TGTGCCAGCAGTTTAAGGTTTCCGGGAGGGGCCGGGGAGCTGTTTTTT. Translated, it gives CASSLRFPGGAGELFF.